What follows are 6 T cell receptor beta chains derived from one specimen sequenced in a study of T cell responses to AZD1222 COVID-19 vaccine. Using immunoSEQ multiplex PCR, the repertoire was profiled, and TCRdb retains in-frame clones only, with some absent. This table has 150,000 or so clones, 80% to 95% appearing once. Material: peripheral blood, obtained on day 0 of AZD1222 vaccination. Every receptor here comes from an adult in good health.

The chain combines TRBV6-5 with TRBJ2-7, with 10 bases fitting TRBD1. Germline V gives CDR1 MNHEY, CDR2 SVGAGI. The CDR3 totals 16 residues. V lost 2 bases, J lost 9 bases, and 13 bases stayed unmatched. CDR3 bases: TGTGCCAGCAGTTACGCGACCTCCCGGGACAGGGGACGGCAGTACTTC. Protein sequence: CASSYATSRDRGRQYF.

The chain links TRBV18 to TRBJ2-5, with D hard to call. This CDR3 region has 12 residues. Germline CDR1 reads KGHSH; CDR2 reads LQKENI. V lost 2 bases to trimming and J lost 5 bases, with 6 bases between them. In DNA form, the CDR3 reads TGTGCCAGCTCACCAGGGGTGGAGACCCAGTACTTC. This encodes CASSPGVETQYF.

The chain links TRBV28 to TRBJ1-2, with TRBD1 matching 9 bases. V lost 6 bases and J lost 3; bases outside the gene matches: 8. The CDR3 extends over 15 amino acids. The germline V gene encodes CDR1 MDHEN and CDR2 SYDVKM. The CDR3 spells CASRQQGAQDYGYTF. The CDR3 DNA reads TGTGCCAGCAGACAACAGGGGGCGCAAGACTATGGCTACACCTTC.

V gene TRBV4-1 combines with J gene TRBJ1-5, with D possibly matching TRBD1 (5 bases). Germline loops: CDR1 MGHRA, CDR2 YSYEKL. V was pared by 4 bases and J by 5 bases, with 21 bases between. The CDR3 totals 17 residues. The CDR3 is CASSRSPAQGGDQPQHF. In DNA form, the CDR3 reads TGCGCCAGCAGCCGATCCCCGGCTCAGGGAGGGGATCAGCCCCAGCATTTT.

The gene calls are TRBV19 and TRBJ1-2; D uncertain. With 3 bases removed from V and 1 base from J, the gap between germline ends came to 9 bases. The germline gives CDR1 LNHDA, CDR2 SQIVND (reference sequence). This CDR3 is 14 amino acids long. CDR3 sequence reads: CASSIRVGNYGYTF. The CDR3 DNA is TGTGCCAGTAGTATCAGAGTCGGTAACTATGGCTACACCTTC.

The chain recombines TRBV5-4 with TRBJ1-1, with 7 nucleotides matching TRBD1. V shed 0 bases and J 7 bases; nucleotides not matched to a gene: 6. In germline, CDR1 is SGHNT, CDR2 YYREEE (reference sequence). The CDR3 sequence is 14 residues long. CDR3 in DNA: TGTGCCAGCAGCTTGGCGAGGGGGCAGGGTGAAGCTTTCTTT. Protein product: CASSLARGQGEAFF. Variable domain in full (rest from reference TRBV5-4 and TRBJ1-1): ETGVTQSPTHLIKTRGQQVTLRCSSQSGHNTVSWYQQALGQGPQFIFQYYREEENGRGNFPPRFSGLQFPNYSSELNVNALELDDSALYLCASSLARGQGEAFFGQGTRLTVV.